The 17 T cell receptor beta chains reported below all come from one sample, sequenced in a study of PD-L1 blockade in urothelial cancer. Stated time point: peripheral blood 6 weeks after treatment start. Using immunoSEQ multiplex PCR, the repertoire was profiled, and TCRdb retains in-frame clones only, with some absent. The sample shows approximately 79,000 clones, less than 95% of them seen only once. Sample: PBMCs, taken around atezolizumab (anti-PD-L1) treatment. The origin of the receptors is a woman over 75 with urothelial cancer.

V usage is TRBV5-4 and J usage is TRBJ2-2, with 10 bases fitting TRBD2. This CDR3 comprises 16 residues. J was trimmed by 4 bases and V by 4 bases; bases with no gene match: 7. The germline gives CDR1 SGHNT, CDR2 YYREEE (reference sequence). The CDR3 DNA reads as TGTGCCAGCAGCCCGGTAGCGGGAGGCTTCACCGGGGAGCTGTTTTTT. This sequence encodes CASSPVAGGFTGELFF.

The V call is TRBV6-5, the J call TRBJ2-4; TRBD2 is a possible D gene (6 bases). The CDR3 runs to 15 residues. V was pared by 8 bases and J by 0 bases, with 14 bases between. Germline V gives CDR1 MNHEY, CDR2 SVGAGI. The CDR3 is CASARGTLAKNIQYF. The CDR3 bases are TGTGCCAGCGCGCGGGGCACCCTAGCCAAAAACATTCAGTACTTC.

V is TRBV7-3 and J is TRBJ2-3; D gene ambiguous. The CDR3 runs to 13 residues. Germline CDR1 is SGHTA and CDR2 is FQGTGA. The V end lost 5 bases, the J end lost 8 bases, and 14 bases lay between the germline ends. Written as DNA, the CDR3 is TGTGCCAGCAGCCCAAATCCTAGTTCTACGCAGTATTTT. Protein product: CASSPNPSSTQYF.

The chain links TRBV30 to TRBJ1-5, with D possibly TRBD1 on 6 matching bases. In germline, CDR1 is GTSNPN, CDR2 SVGIG (reference sequence). Trimming cost V 4 bases and J 4 bases, with 11 bases left between them. The CDR3 contains 13 residues. CDR3 nucleotide sequence: TGTGCCTGGACCGGACAGCGTAATCAGCCCCAGCATTTT. Protein sequence: CAWTGQRNQPQHF.

This chain joins TRBV5-1 and TRBJ2-7, with D perhaps TRBD1 (5 bases). The CDR3 runs to 13 residues. From germline, CDR1 is SGHRS and CDR2 YFSETQ. The V and J ends lost 1 base and 7 bases respectively, with 12 bases between them. CDR3 in amino acids: CASSLKLGAEQYF. In DNA, the CDR3 is TGCGCCAGCAGCTTGAAGCTTGGGGCAGAGCAGTACTTC. Variable domain in full (rest from reference TRBV5-1 and TRBJ2-7): KAGVTQTPRYLIKTRGQQVTLSCSPISGHRSVSWYQQTPGQGLQFLFEYFSETQRNKGNFPGRFSGRQFSNSRSEMNVSTLELGDSALYLCASSLKLGAEQYFGPGTRLTVT.

This clone appeared a few times. This rearrangement joins TRBV28 to TRBJ1-1, with D perhaps TRBD1 (6 bases). Germline-derived CDR1 and CDR2 are MDHEN and SYDVKM. The V end was cut by 10 bases, the J end by 1 base, with 19 bases between. The CDR3 is made up of 15 amino acids. The DNA for the CDR3 is TGTGCCACCAGCCGTACGGACAGACAGAACACTGAAGCTTTCTTT. Protein: CATSRTDRQNTEAFF.

V is TRBV2 and J is TRBJ1-2; TRBD1 agrees at 9 bases. J gave up 8 bases and V 5 bases, and 3 bases lay outside the gene matches. The CDR3 loop spans 12 amino acids. The germline gives CDR1 SNHLY, CDR2 FYNNEI. CDR3 nucleotides: TGTGCCAGCAGTACAGACAGGGGGGGCTACACCTTC. This gives the protein CASSTDRGGYTF.

The V gene is TRBV19, the J gene TRBJ2-1; 12 bases fit TRBD2. This CDR3 is 17 amino acids long. Looked up from germline, CDR1 is LNHDA and CDR2 is SQIVND (reference sequence). V lost 5 bases, J lost 1 base, and 6 bases stayed unmatched. CDR3 protein: CASSLTGLAGSYNEQFF. For the CDR3, the DNA is TGTGCCAGTAGTTTAACGGGACTAGCGGGTTCCTACAATGAGCAGTTCTTC.

V gene TRBV9 combines with J gene TRBJ1-2, with a tentative D call TRBD1 (5 bases). V was shortened by 0 bases and J by 7 bases, with 10 bases between the two germline ends. The CDR3 runs 13 residues. Germline lookup yields CDR1 SGDLS and CDR2 YYNGEE. The CDR3 sequence is CASSVGGAGGYTF. CDR3 DNA: TGTGCCAGCAGCGTAGGGGGCGCCGGTGGCTACACCTTC.

This chain links TRBV28 with TRBJ2-3, with 13 positions matching TRBD2. V lost 6 bases and J lost 7; bases outside the gene matches: 13. CDR3 length: 17 amino acids. The germline V gene has CDR1 MDHEN and CDR2 SYDVKM. CDR3 amino acids: CASSRTSGRASVYTQYF. In DNA, the CDR3 is TGTGCCAGCAGCCGAACTAGCGGGAGGGCCAGTGTTTATACGCAGTATTTT.

The V gene is TRBV6-5, the J gene TRBJ2-5; 8 positions match TRBD1. Germline V gene sequence: CDR1 MNHEY, CDR2 SVGAGI. CDR3 size: 15 residues. The V and J ends lost 5 bases and 5 bases, in that order; junction bases with no gene match: 10. CDR3 nucleotide sequence: TGTGCCAGCAGTAGAAACGCAGGGGGCGTGGAGACCCAGTACTTC. Its protein product is CASSRNAGGVETQYF.

V is TRBV28 and J is TRBJ2-2, with 8 bases that match TRBD1. Germline V lookup: CDR1 MDHEN, CDR2 SYDVKM. This CDR3 is built from 18 residues. The junction had 17 bases not matched to a gene; V was cut back by 5 bases and J by 6 bases. The CDR3 protein is CASSPLRQGAARAGELFF. The CDR3 coding sequence is TGTGCCAGCAGTCCGCTGCGCCAGGGGGCTGCACGCGCCGGGGAGCTGTTTTTT.

This clone came up a few times. CDR3 loop: CASSEADRVGGGELFF. In DNA, the CDR3 is TGTGCCAGCAGTGAAGCGGACAGGGTGGGAGGCGGGGAGCTGTTTTTT. The chain employs TRBV6-1 and TRBJ2-2, with 8 bases that match TRBD1. Germline CDR1 reads MNHNS; CDR2 reads SASEGT. The CDR3 totals 16 residues. Trimming removed 0 bases from V and 7 bases from J; junction bases left unmatched: 7.

The V call is TRBV30, the J call TRBJ1-5; TRBD1 might be the D (6 bases). This CDR3 spans 13 amino acids. CDR1 and CDR2 from the germline V gene are GTSNPN and SVGIG (reference sequence). The V gene lost 4 bases and the J gene lost 1 base, with 8 bases spanning the gap. The CDR3 region has the DNA TGTGCCTGGACAGGGGAAAGCAATCAGCCCCAGCATTTT. Its protein product is CAWTGESNQPQHF.

J is TRBJ1-2 and V is TRBV30; D unclear. V shed 3 bases and J shed 2 bases, with 13 bases lying between them. This CDR3 has 14 amino acids. Germline V gene lookup returns CDR1 GTSNPN and CDR2 SVGIG (reference sequence). The CDR3, as DNA: TGTGCCTGGAGAAAGTGGGCGGGAAACTATGGCTACACCTTC. Protein: CAWRKWAGNYGYTF.

The rearrangement uses TRBV7-9 and TRBJ2-5; 9 bases are shared with TRBD2. In germline, CDR1 is SEHNR, CDR2 FQNEAQ (reference sequence). V shed 1 base, J shed 5 bases, and the junction held 8 bases outside the gene matches. The CDR3 runs to 16 residues. The CDR3 DNA sequence: TGTGCCAGCAGCTTAGGGGCGGGAGGGCCGGAGGAGACCCAGTACTTC. As protein: CASSLGAGGPEETQYF.

The chain has TRBV5-1 and TRBJ2-3; 7 nucleotides match TRBD2. With V trimmed by 0 bases and J by 5 bases, 6 bases remained unmatched. Germline loops: CDR1 SGHRS, CDR2 YFSETQ. The CDR3 is made up of 15 amino acids. The CDR3 coding sequence is TGCGCCAGCAGCTTGGAAGGGAGGGCCGTAGATACGCAGTATTTT. This encodes CASSLEGRAVDTQYF.